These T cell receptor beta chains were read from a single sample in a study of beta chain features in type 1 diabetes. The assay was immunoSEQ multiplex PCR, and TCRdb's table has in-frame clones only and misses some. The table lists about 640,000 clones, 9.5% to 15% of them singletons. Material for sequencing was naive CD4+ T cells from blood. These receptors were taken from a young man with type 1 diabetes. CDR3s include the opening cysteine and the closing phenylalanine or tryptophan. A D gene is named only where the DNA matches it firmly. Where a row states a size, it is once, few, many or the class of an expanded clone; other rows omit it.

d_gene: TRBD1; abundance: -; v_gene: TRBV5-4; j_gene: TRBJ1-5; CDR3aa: CASSVTGTGADQPQHF; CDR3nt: TGTGCCAGCAGCGTGACCGGGACAGGGGCGGATCAGCCCCAGCATTTT
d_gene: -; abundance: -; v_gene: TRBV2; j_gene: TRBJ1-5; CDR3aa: CASSVFGSNQPQHF; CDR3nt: TGTGCCAGCAGTGTTTTCGGTAGCAATCAGCCCCAGCATTTT
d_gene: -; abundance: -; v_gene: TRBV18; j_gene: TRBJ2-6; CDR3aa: CASPTVSGANVLTF; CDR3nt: TGTGCCAGCCCGACAGTCTCTGGGGCCAACGTCCTGACTTTC
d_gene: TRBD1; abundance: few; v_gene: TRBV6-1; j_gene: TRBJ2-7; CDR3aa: CASSGTGATRGEQYF; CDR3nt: TGTGCCTCCTCCGGGACAGGAGCCACGAGGGGTGAGCAGTACTTC
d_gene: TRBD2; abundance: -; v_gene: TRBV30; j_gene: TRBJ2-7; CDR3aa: CASGVGNEQYF; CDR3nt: TGTGCCAGCGGGGTAGGGAACGAGCAGTACTTC
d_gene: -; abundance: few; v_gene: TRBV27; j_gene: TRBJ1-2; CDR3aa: CASSLEGTYGYTF; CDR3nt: TGTGCCAGCAGTTTAGAGGGCACCTATGGCTACACCTTC
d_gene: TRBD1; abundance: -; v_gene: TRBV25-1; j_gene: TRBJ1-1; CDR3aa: CASSRQGGDTEAFF; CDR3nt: TGTGCCAGCAGCCGACAGGGTGGGGACACTGAAGCTTTCTTT
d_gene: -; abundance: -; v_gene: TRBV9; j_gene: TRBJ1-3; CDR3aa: CASSSGPQNSGNTIYF; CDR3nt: TGTGCCAGCAGCTCTGGCCCACAGAACTCTGGAAACACCATATATTTT
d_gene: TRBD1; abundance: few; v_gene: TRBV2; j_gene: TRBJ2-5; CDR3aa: CASSQAQGAIKETQYF; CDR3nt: TGTGCCAGCAGTCAAGCACAGGGGGCTATTAAGGAGACCCAGTACTTC
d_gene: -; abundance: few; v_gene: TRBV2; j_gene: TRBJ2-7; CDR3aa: CASSGDLYEQYF; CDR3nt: TGTGCCAGCAGTGGAGACCTCTACGAGCAGTACTTC
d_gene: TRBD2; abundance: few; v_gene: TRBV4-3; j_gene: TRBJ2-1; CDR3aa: CASSQRSRTSAYNEQFF; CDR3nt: TGCGCCAGCAGCCAACGATCGAGGACTAGCGCCTACAATGAGCAGTTCTTC
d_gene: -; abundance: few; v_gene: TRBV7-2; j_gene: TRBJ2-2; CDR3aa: CASSSTGRGTGELFF; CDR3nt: TGTGCCAGCAGCTCAACTGGCCGGGGCACCGGGGAGCTGTTTTTT
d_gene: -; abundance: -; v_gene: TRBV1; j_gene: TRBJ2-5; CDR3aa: CTSSQDGPIKYQETQYF; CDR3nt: TGCACCAGCAGCCAAGATGGACCAATCAAGTACCAAGAGACCCAGTACTTC
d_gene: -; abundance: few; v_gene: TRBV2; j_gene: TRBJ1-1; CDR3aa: CASRLGAEAFF; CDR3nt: TGTGCCAGCCGGCTTGGCGCTGAAGCTTTCTTT
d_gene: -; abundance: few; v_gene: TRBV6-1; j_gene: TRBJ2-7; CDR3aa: CASSDAPDRSYEQYF; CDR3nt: TGTGCCAGCAGTGATGCACCGGACCGGTCCTACGAGCAGTACTTC
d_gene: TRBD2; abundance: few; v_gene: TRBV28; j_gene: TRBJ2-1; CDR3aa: CASSLGGGGARNEQFF; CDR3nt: TGTGCCAGCAGTTTGGGTGGCGGGGGGGCTCGCAATGAGCAGTTCTTC
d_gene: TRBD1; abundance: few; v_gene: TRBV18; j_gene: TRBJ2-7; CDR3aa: CASSPDRVEQYF; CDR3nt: TGTGCCAGCTCACCTGACAGGGTTGAGCAGTACTTC
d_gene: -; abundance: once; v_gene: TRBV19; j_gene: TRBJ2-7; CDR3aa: CASSKDRISYEQYF; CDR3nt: TGTGCCAGTAGTAAGGACCGCATTTCCTACGAGCAGTACTTC
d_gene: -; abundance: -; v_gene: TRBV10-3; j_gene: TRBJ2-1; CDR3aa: CATRDTSSYNEQFF; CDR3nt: TGTGCCACCCGGGACACTAGCTCCTACAATGAGCAGTTCTTC
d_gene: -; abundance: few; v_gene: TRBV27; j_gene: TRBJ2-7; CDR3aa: CASSWRTDQPRPEQYF; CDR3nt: TGTGCCAGCAGTTGGCGCACCGATCAGCCCCGCCCCGAGCAGTACTTC
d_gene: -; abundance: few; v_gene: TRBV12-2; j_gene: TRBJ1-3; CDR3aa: CASRLVTAHKGTAGNTIYF; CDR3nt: TGTGCAAGTCGCTTAGTAACAGCACATAAGGGAACTGCTGGAAACACCATATATTTT
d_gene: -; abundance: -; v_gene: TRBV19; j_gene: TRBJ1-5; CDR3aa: CASSGQSAPQHF; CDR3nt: TGTGCCAGTAGCGGACAGTCCGCTCCCCAGCATTTT
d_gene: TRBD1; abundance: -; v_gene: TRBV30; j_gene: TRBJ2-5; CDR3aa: CAWTRDRAGEQYF; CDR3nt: TGTGCCTGGACCCGGGACAGGGCAGGGGAGCAGTACTTC
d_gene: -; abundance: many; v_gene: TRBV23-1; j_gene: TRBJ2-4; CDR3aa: CASSPTREAKNIQYF; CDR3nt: TGCGCCAGCAGTCCCACCCGGGAGGCCAAAAACATTCAGTACTTC
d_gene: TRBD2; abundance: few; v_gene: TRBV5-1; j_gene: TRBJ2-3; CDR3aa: CASSSGAASGVTDTQYF; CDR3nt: TGCGCCAGCAGCTCGGGGGCGGCTAGCGGGGTCACAGATACGCAGTATTTT
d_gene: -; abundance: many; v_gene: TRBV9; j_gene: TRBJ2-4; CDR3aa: CARYPRGRRYF; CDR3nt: TGTGCCCGCTACCCCAGGGGGAGGAGGTACTTC
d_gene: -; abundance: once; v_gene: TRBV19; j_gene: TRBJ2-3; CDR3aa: CASSRGWADTQYF; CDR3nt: TGTGCCAGTAGTAGAGGGTGGGCAGATACGCAGTATTTT
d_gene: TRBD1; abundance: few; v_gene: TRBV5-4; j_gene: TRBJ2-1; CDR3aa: CASSLGQGAWNEQFF; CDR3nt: TGTGCCAGCAGCCTCGGACAGGGGGCATGGAATGAGCAGTTCTTC
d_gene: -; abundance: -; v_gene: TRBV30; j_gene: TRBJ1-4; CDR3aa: CAWNTNRVRWANEKLFF; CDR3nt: TGTGCCTGGAACACCAACAGGGTTAGATGGGCTAATGAAAAACTGTTTTTT
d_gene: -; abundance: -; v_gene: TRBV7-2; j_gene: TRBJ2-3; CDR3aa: CASQRGGSTDTQYF; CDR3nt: TGTGCCAGCCAAAGGGGGGGTAGCACAGATACGCAGTATTTT
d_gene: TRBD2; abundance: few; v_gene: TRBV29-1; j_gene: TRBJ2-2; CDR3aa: CSVGPHQRGGRTGELFF; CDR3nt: TGCAGCGTTGGGCCCCACCAGCGGGGGGGCCGCACCGGGGAGCTGTTTTTT
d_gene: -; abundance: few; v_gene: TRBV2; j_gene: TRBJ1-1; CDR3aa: CASRSDSMNTEAFF; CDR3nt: TGTGCCAGCAGATCGGACAGCATGAACACTGAAGCTTTCTTT
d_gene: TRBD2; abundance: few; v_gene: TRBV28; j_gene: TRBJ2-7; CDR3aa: CASGTSAFSYEQYF; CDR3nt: TGTGCCAGCGGAACTAGCGCTTTCTCCTACGAGCAGTACTTC
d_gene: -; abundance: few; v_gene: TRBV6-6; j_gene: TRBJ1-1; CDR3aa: CASSQTGTYTEAFF; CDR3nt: TGTGCCAGCAGCCAGACTGGTACGTACACTGAAGCTTTCTTT
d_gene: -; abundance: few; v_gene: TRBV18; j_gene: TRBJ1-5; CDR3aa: CASSPQGINQPQHF; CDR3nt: TGTGCCAGCTCACCACAGGGGATAAATCAGCCCCAGCATTTT
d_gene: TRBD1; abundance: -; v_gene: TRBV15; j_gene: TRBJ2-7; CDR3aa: CATSRDRDSFYEQYF; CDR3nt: TGTGCCACCAGCAGAGATCGGGACAGTTTCTACGAGCAGTACTTC
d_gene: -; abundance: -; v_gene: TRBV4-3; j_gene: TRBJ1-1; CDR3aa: CASRDVGVNTEAFF; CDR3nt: TGCGCCAGCAGGGACGTAGGTGTGAACACTGAAGCTTTCTTT
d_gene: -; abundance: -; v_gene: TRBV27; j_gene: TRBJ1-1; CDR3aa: CASSPNGITEAFF; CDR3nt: TGTGCCAGCAGCCCTAACGGGATCACTGAAGCTTTCTTT
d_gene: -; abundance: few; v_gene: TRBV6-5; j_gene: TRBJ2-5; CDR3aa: CASSSAFQETQYF; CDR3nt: TGTGCCAGCAGTTCGGCTTTCCAAGAGACCCAGTACTTC
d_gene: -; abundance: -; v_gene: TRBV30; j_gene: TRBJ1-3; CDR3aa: CAWRGLAYGNTIYF; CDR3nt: TGTGCCTGGAGGGGACTTGCTTATGGAAACACCATATATTTT
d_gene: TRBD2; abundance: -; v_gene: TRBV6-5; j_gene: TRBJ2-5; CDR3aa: CASSYIGGLETQYF; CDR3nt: TGTGCCAGCAGTTACATCGGGGGGTTGGAGACCCAGTACTTC
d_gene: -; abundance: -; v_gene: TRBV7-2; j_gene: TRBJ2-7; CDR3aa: CASSLVGKQYF; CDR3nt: TGTGCCAGCAGCTTAGTAGGGAAGCAGTACTTC
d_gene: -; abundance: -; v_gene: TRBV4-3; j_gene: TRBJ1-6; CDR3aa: CASSQDKKGRNSPLHF; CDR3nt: TGCGCCAGCAGCCAAGATAAAAAGGGAAGGAATTCACCCCTCCACTTT
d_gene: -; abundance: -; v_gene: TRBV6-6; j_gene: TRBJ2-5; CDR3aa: CASSYRGEETQYF; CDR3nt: TGTGCCAGCAGTTACCGGGGAGAAGAGACCCAGTACTTC
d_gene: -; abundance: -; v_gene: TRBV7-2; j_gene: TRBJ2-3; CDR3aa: CASSRDFKRTDTQYF; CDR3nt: TGTGCCAGCAGCCGGGACTTTAAGAGGACAGATACGCAGTATTTT
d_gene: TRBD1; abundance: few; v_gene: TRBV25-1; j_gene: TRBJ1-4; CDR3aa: CASSSPTGLWEKLFF; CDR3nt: TGTGCCAGCAGTTCTCCGACAGGGCTGTGGGAAAAACTGTTTTTT
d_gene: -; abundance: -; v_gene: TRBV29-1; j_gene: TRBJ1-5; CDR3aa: CSVQDSNQPQHF; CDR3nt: TGCAGCGTACAGGATAGCAATCAGCCCCAGCATTTT
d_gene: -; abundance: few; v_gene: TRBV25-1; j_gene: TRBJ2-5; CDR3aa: CASSPPLRLGGKETQYF; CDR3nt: TGTGCCAGCAGTCCCCCCCTCCGACTAGGGGGAAAAGAGACCCAGTACTTC